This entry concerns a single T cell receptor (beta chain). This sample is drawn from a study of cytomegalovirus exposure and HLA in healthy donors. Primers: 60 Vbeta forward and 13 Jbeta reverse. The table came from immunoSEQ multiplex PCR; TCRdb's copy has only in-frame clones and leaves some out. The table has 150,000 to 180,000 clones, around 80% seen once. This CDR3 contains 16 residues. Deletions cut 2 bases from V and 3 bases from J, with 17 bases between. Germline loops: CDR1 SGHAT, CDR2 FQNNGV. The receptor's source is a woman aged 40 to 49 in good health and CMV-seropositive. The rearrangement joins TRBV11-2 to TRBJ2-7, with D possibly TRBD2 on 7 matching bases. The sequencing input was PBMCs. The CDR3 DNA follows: TGTGCCAGCAGCTTAAAAGGGGGGGCTCTAGTCTACGAGCAGTACTTC. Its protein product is CASSLKGGALVYEQYF.